One and the same sample provided the 25 T cell receptor beta chains below, sequenced in a study of OX40 agonist ivuxolimab in advanced cancers. The method was immunoSEQ multiplex PCR; TCRdb's version includes in-frame clones alone and lacks a portion of them. The table has about 79,000 clones, roughly four fifths seen once; the top ten hold 0.45% to 0.65%. This sample comprised CD4+ or CD8+ T cells sorted from blood, obtained in a trial of the OX40 agonist ivuxolimab. All receptors derive from an adult with an advanced solid tumor such as melanoma, head and neck, liver or kidney cancer.

This chain uses TRBV7-9 with TRBJ2-1; 8 nucleotides agree with TRBD2. The germline CDR1 and CDR2 sequences are SEHNR and FQNEAQ (reference sequence). The ends lost 4 bases at V and 4 bases at J; junction bases unmatched: 15. The CDR3 is made up of 18 amino acids. CDR3 nucleotide sequence: TGTGCCAGCAGCTCCTCGGGAGGGGGGGCCTTTGGGTACAATGAGCAGTTCTTC. Amino acids: CASSSSGGGAFGYNEQFF.

This chain connects TRBV4-1 to TRBJ1-2; D ambiguous. The CDR3 is 17 residues long. The ends were cut back, 0 bases at V and 0 bases at J, with 14 bases in the middle. CDR1 is MGHRA and CDR2 is YSYEKL in the germline V gene. As DNA, the CDR3 is TGCGCCAGCAGCCAAGATAGGAGAAGTCCAGCTAACTATGGCTACACCTTC. It translates to CASSQDRRSPANYGYTF.

The chain uses TRBV6-1 and TRBJ2-1, with D possibly being TRBD2 (6 bases). CDR1 is MNHNS, CDR2 SASEGT, per germline. Trimming removed 10 bases from V and 6 bases from J, with 19 bases in between. This CDR3 region has 14 residues. CDR3 nucleotides: TGTGCCACTGGTGATTACGCGCGGGGCAATGAGCAGTTCTTC. It specifies CATGDYARGNEQFF.

The sample holds a few counts of this clone. The CDR3 is CASTAYYEQYF. The CDR3 region has the DNA TGTGCCAGCACGGCGTACTACGAGCAGTACTTC. The rearrangement links TRBV6-1 to TRBJ2-7; D call uncertain. The CDR3 contains 11 residues. Germline V gene lookup returns CDR1 MNHNS and CDR2 SASEGT. Between the trimmed V and J ends, which lost 7 bases and 3 bases, there was a span of 7 bases.

V usage is TRBV4-1 and J usage is TRBJ2-7; the D is unclear. The V gene lost 1 base and the J gene lost 0 bases, with 7 bases spanning the gap. CDR3 length equals 14 residues. The V gene's germline CDR1 is MGHRA and CDR2 YSYEKL. The CDR3 loop reads CASSQAASSYEQYF. The CDR3 region has the DNA TGCGCCAGCAGCCAAGCGGCCAGCTCCTACGAGCAGTACTTC.

The chain recombines TRBV2 with TRBJ1-2; D gene ambiguous. Germline CDR1 and CDR2: SNHLY and FYNNEI. There are 13 residues in the CDR3. The ends were cut back, 7 bases at V and 2 bases at J, with 11 bases in the middle. This CDR3 is CASIVGGNYGYTF. The CDR3 DNA follows: TGTGCCAGCATAGTCGGAGGCAACTATGGCTACACCTTC.

The V gene is TRBV10-3, the J gene TRBJ1-6; weak D call: TRBD1 (5 bases). Germline-derived CDR1 and CDR2 are ENHRY and SYGVKD. V shed 3 bases and J shed 7 bases, with 13 bases lying between them. This CDR3 is built from 15 residues. Here the CDR3 reads CAISEGVGQNSPLHF. In DNA, the CDR3 is TGTGCCATCAGTGAAGGAGTGGGGCAAAATTCACCCCTCCACTTT.

This clone showed up just once. The chain joins TRBV28 to TRBJ1-2; TRBD1 might be the D (6 bases). This CDR3 contains 13 residues. With 4 bases removed from V and 8 bases from J, the gap between germline ends came to 14 bases. Germline-derived CDR1 and CDR2 are MDHEN and SYDVKM. CDR3: CASSSEGEAGYTF. CDR3 nucleotide sequence: TGTGCCAGCAGTTCCGAGGGGGAGGCGGGCTACACCTTC.

J is TRBJ2-1 and V is TRBV4-3, with D hard to call. CDR1 LGHNA and CDR2 YSLEER come from the germline V gene. V lost 0 bases and J lost 8, with 5 bases in between. The CDR3 contains 12 residues. CDR3 sequence reads: CASSQDWDEQFF. The CDR3 DNA reads as TGCGCCAGCAGCCAAGATTGGGATGAGCAGTTCTTC.

The chain carries TRBV2 and TRBJ2-3; maybe TRBD2 (6 bases). The V end was cut by 6 bases, the J end by 6 bases, with 10 bases between. The germline CDR1 and CDR2 sequences are SNHLY and FYNNEI. This CDR3 spans 12 amino acids. The CDR3 DNA follows: TGTGCCAGCAGCGTCCGGGGGGATACGCAGTATTTT. Translation gives CASSVRGDTQYF.

This chain links TRBV4-1 with TRBJ2-5, with TRBD2 identical over 8 bases. There are 14 residues in the CDR3. J gave up 1 base and V 3 bases, and 1 base lay outside the gene matches. Germline loops: CDR1 MGHRA, CDR2 YSYEKL. In DNA, the CDR3 is TGCGCCAGCAGCCAGGGGACTAGCCAAGAGACCCAGTACTTC. Protein: CASSQGTSQETQYF.

The chain couples TRBV5-5 to TRBJ2-7; the D gene is possibly TRBD2 (6 bases). There are 15 residues in the CDR3. The germline V and J ends were trimmed by 0 bases and 3 bases, with 13 bases remaining between them. Germline V gene data show CDR1 as SGHKS and CDR2 as YYEKEE (reference sequence). CDR3 sequence (DNA): TGTGCCAGCAGCTTGGGTGCGGGGATCGGCTACGAGCAGTACTTC. Encoded protein: CASSLGAGIGYEQYF.

In its sample, this clone was seen a few times. The rearrangement links TRBV15 to TRBJ1-1; no definite D call. Trimming took off 0 bases at V and 0 bases at J, with 5 bases between the two ends. Germline V gene lookup returns CDR1 LNHNV and CDR2 YYDKDF (reference sequence). There are 14 residues in the CDR3. CDR3 protein: CATSRDQVNTEAFF. As DNA, the CDR3 is TGTGCCACCAGCAGAGATCAAGTGAACACTGAAGCTTTCTTT.

J is TRBJ2-2 and V is TRBV7-2; no clear D. From germline, CDR1 is SGHTA and CDR2 FQGNSA. CDR3 length: 15 amino acids. Trimming took 6 bases from V and 6 from J, leaving 17 bases between them. The CDR3 reads CASSYRPTNAGELFF. CDR3 sequence (DNA): TGTGCCAGCAGTTACCGACCCACCAACGCCGGGGAGCTGTTTTTT.

The chain is built from TRBV5-1 and TRBJ2-7; 10 bases fit TRBD1. Germline values: CDR1 SGHRS, CDR2 YFSETQ. The V gene end was trimmed by 0 bases and the J gene end by 3 bases; junction bases not matched to a gene: 3. This CDR3 spans 15 amino acids. In DNA, the CDR3 is TGCGCCAGCAGCTTGGATAGGACAGGGGGCTACGAGCAGTACTTC. This translates into CASSLDRTGGYEQYF.

The sample holds a few counts of this clone. The rearrangement joins TRBV9 to TRBJ2-3; D unclear. V lost 2 bases, J lost 5 bases, and 6 bases lay in between. CDR3 length equals 12 residues. CDR1 and CDR2 (germline): SGDLS, YYNGEE. CDR3 residues: CASSVSGDTQYF. The CDR3 DNA reads TGTGCCAGCAGCGTCTCAGGAGATACGCAGTATTTT.

In nucleotides, the CDR3 is TGTGCCAGCAGCTTAGGGACAGGGCTTCGCGAGCAGTACTTC. Translation: CASSLGTGLREQYF. The V and J genes are TRBV7-9 and TRBJ2-7; 8 bases match TRBD1. Germline V CDR1 and CDR2: SEHNR, FQNEAQ (reference sequence). V dropped 1 base and J dropped 6; count of bases not matched to a gene: 5. This CDR3 has 14 amino acids.

V and J are TRBV7-2 and TRBJ2-1, with 7 bases that match TRBD2. CDR3 size: 18 residues. J gave up 7 bases and V 4 bases, and 19 bases lay outside the gene matches. The germline V gene encodes CDR1 SGHTA and CDR2 FQGNSA. The CDR3 nucleotides are TGTGCCAGCAGCTCCAGGACTAGGACGTCATTCCGGCCAAATGAGCAGTTCTTC. Its translation is CASSSRTRTSFRPNEQFF. The full variable domain, its missing parts supplied by reference TRBV7-2 and TRBJ2-1, is GAGVSQSPSNKVTEKGKDVELRCDPISGHTALYWYRQSLGQGLEFLIYFQGNSAPDKSGLPSDRFSAERTGGSVSTLTIQRTQQEDSAVYLCASSSRTRTSFRPNEQFFGPGTRLTVL.

CDR3 nucleotides: TGTGCCAGCAGCGATGGGACAGGACTCCTAGCCAAAAACATTCAGTACTTC. Protein product: CASSDGTGLLAKNIQYF. V gene TRBV9 combines with J gene TRBJ2-4; 8 bases fit TRBD1. The CDR3 is 17 residues long. Trimming took 3 bases from V and 0 from J; bases not matched to a gene: 8. Germline values: CDR1 SGDLS, CDR2 YYNGEE.

The chain joins TRBV6-6 to TRBJ1-2; D may be TRBD1 (6 bases). This CDR3 has 15 residues. CDR1 and CDR2 from the germline V gene are MNHNY and SVGAGI (reference sequence). The germline V and J ends were trimmed by 8 bases and 0 bases, with 16 bases remaining between them. The CDR3 coding sequence is TGTGCCAGCCTACATACAGGGTACCCTAACTATGGCTACACCTTC. Translated: CASLHTGYPNYGYTF.

The rearrangement uses TRBV11-2 and TRBJ1-2; D gene uncertain. V was shortened by 5 bases and J by 1 base, with 17 bases between the two germline ends. Germline CDR1 reads SGHAT; CDR2 reads FQNNGV. CDR3 length: 16 amino acids. The CDR3 DNA is TGTGCCAGCAGCCCTACTTGGATCTCAGTTAACTATGGCTACACCTTC. Its protein is CASSPTWISVNYGYTF.

The chain couples TRBV7-2 to TRBJ2-1; 9 nucleotides line up with TRBD1. V gave up 7 bases and J gave up 6 bases; unmatched junction bases: 13. CDR3 size: 16 residues. From germline, CDR1 is SGHTA and CDR2 FQGNSA. Written as DNA, the CDR3 is TGTGCCAGCACTCTATTGCCGGGACAGGGTAGCAATGAGCAGTTCTTC. This translates into CASTLLPGQGSNEQFF.

The rearrangement links TRBV9 to TRBJ2-7; D might be TRBD2 (6 bases). Between the trimmed V and J ends, which lost 4 bases and 6 bases, there was a span of 14 bases. The CDR3 totals 13 residues. Germline CDR1 SGDLS, CDR2 YYNGEE. The CDR3 spells CASSYLGGGEQYF. The CDR3 DNA follows: TGTGCCAGCAGCTACCTCGGGGGAGGCGAGCAGTACTTC.

This clone has only a few counts. This chain joins TRBV18 and TRBJ2-1; unclear D gene. The CDR3 runs 15 residues. Trimming pared 0 bases from V and 2 bases from J, leaving 8 bases between. Germline V lookup: CDR1 KGHSH, CDR2 LQKENI. The CDR3 loop reads CASSPPARTYNEQFF. The CDR3 DNA sequence: TGTGCCAGCTCACCACCGGCCCGGACCTACAATGAGCAGTTCTTC.

This clone is labeled medium-sized (0.01 to 0.1%). The chain has TRBV7-9 and TRBJ2-7, with D possibly being TRBD1 or TRBD2 (5 bases each). CDR1 is SEHNR, CDR2 FQNEAQ, per germline (reference sequence). This CDR3 is 15 amino acids long. V lost 7 bases, J lost 2 bases, and 18 bases lay in between. The CDR3 sequence is CASIIVGDRPYEQYF. The DNA for the CDR3 is TGTGCCAGCATCATAGTGGGAGACAGACCCTACGAGCAGTACTTC.